Presented here are 18 T cell receptor beta chains from one specimen sequenced in a study of T-cell reconstitution after alpha-beta-depleted transplantation in children. Unique molecular identifiers were incorporated during preparation of the TCRbeta library. TCRdb itself ran the PCR reads through MiXCR, one entry per CDR3 protein. The sample has about 300,000 distinct CDR3 sequences; around 9.1% are singletons. The sequenced sample was PBMCs, obtained before TCRalphabeta/CD19-depleted stem cell transplant. Receptors originate from a boy in the first two years of life with acute myeloid leukemia, due to receive a stem cell transplant.

This clonotype was counted at least ten times. The rearrangement uses TRBV7-3 and TRBJ2-2, with D perhaps matching TRBD1 (6 bases). Germline V CDR1 and CDR2: SGHTA, FQGTGA. V lost 6 bases and J 3 bases, leaving 11 bases between the germline ends. CDR3 size: 14 residues. The CDR3 spells CASSAQGYTGELFF. As DNA, the CDR3 is TGTGCCAGCAGTGCCCAGGGGTACACCGGGGAGCTGTTTTTT.

The chain is built from TRBV18 and TRBJ1-4, with D hard to call. The length of the CDR3 is 13 residues. Trimming cost V 3 bases and J 10 bases, with 12 bases left between them. Germline CDR1 is KGHSH and CDR2 is LQKENI. CDR3 sequence (DNA): TGTGCCAGCTCACCGTCCGAGGCGGGAAAACTGTTTTTT. It encodes CASSPSEAGKLFF.

This clonotype occurred many times. The chain carries TRBV27 and TRBJ2-2; 14 bases map to TRBD2. CDR3 length: 19 residues. The germline V gene has CDR1 MNHEY and CDR2 SMNVEV (reference sequence). The junction had 11 bases not matched to a gene; V was cut back by 4 bases and J by 4 bases. The CDR3 coding sequence is TGTGCCAGCAGTTCTCCGGGACTAGCGGGGGAGTCGAGCACCGGGGAGCTGTTTTTT. This translates into CASSSPGLAGESSTGELFF.

The sample holds a few counts of this clonotype. The chain joins TRBV10-3 to TRBJ1-2; TRBD1 matches at 8 bases. Germline CDR1 is ENHRY and CDR2 is SYGVKD. The V gene end was trimmed by 4 bases and the J gene end by 4 bases; junction bases not matched to a gene: 2. This CDR3 is built from 13 residues. Written as DNA, the CDR3 is TGTGCCATCAGTGGGCAGGGGGCCTATGGCTACACCTTC. Translating gives CAISGQGAYGYTF.

This clonotype was counted many times. The chain joins TRBV3-1 to TRBJ1-5; tentative D call: TRBD1 (6 bases). The CDR3 is 14 residues long. Trimming left V 1 base short and J 7 bases short, with 11 bases between. The V gene's germline CDR1 is LGHDT and CDR2 YNNKEL (reference sequence). The CDR3 coding sequence is TGTGCCAGCAGCCAAGCCGGAGGGGGACAGCCCCAGCATTTT. Protein product: CASSQAGGGQPQHF.

This clonotype was seen at least ten times. The chain carries TRBV5-1 and TRBJ2-7, with a tentative D call TRBD2 (7 bases). This CDR3 spans 14 amino acids. CDR1 and CDR2 (germline): SGHRS, YFSETQ. Trimming cost V 0 bases and J 5 bases, with 12 bases left between them. CDR3 sequence: CASSLARGADEQYF. Written as DNA, the CDR3 is TGCGCCAGCAGCTTGGCCCGGGGGGCCGACGAGCAGTACTTC.

This clonotype was seen at least ten times. CDR3 amino acids: CASSVGSSYEQYF. CDR3 DNA: TGTGCCAGCAGCGTAGGCAGTTCCTACGAGCAGTACTTC. The chain links TRBV9 to TRBJ2-7, with D uncertain. V shed 0 bases and J shed 1 base, with 5 bases lying between them. The CDR3 has 13 residues. The germline CDR1 and CDR2 sequences are SGDLS and YYNGEE. Together with reference TRBV9 and TRBJ2-7, the CDR3 gives the full variable domain: DSGVTQTPKHLITATGQRVTLRCSPRSGDLSVYWYQQSLDQGLQFLIQYYNGEERAKGNILERFSAQQFPDLHSELNLSSLELGDSALYFCASSVGSSYEQYFGPGTRLTVT.

This clonotype was found many times. The V and J genes are TRBV12-3 or TRBV12-4 and TRBJ1-4; D is perhaps TRBD1 (6 bases). V was trimmed by 4 bases and J by 7 bases, leaving 13 bases between them. This CDR3 has 14 amino acids. Written as DNA, the CDR3 is TGTGCCAGCAGTTCTGACAGGCAGGGTGAAAAACTGTTTTTT. Its translation: CASSSDRQGEKLFF.

This clonotype was observed many times. This chain connects TRBV28 to TRBJ2-3; D is tentatively TRBD1 or TRBD2 (5 bases each). Germline-derived CDR1 and CDR2 are MDHEN and SYDVKM. The CDR3 extends over 14 amino acids. Trimming removed 2 bases from V and 6 bases from J, with 12 bases in between. CDR3 sequence: CASSLGTGWDTQYF. CDR3 coding DNA: TGTGCCAGCAGTTTAGGGACCGGATGGGATACGCAGTATTTT.

This clonotype was observed many times. V usage is TRBV5-1 and J usage is TRBJ2-5; 15 bases match TRBD2. This CDR3 is built from 16 residues. Germline values: CDR1 SGHRS, CDR2 YFSETQ. Trimming took 3 bases from V and 5 from J; bases not matched to a gene: 5. The CDR3 DNA is TGCGCCAGCAGCTCGGGACTAGCGGGAGGAGCGGAGACCCAGTACTTC. It is translated as CASSSGLAGGAETQYF.

This clonotype was recorded many times. As DNA, the CDR3 is TGCGCCAGCAGCTTCACGGGGGGCGATGGCTACACCTTC. This codes for CASSFTGGDGYTF. J is TRBJ1-2 and V is TRBV5-1; D possibly corresponds to TRBD1 (6 bases). CDR3 size: 13 residues. CDR1 SGHRS and CDR2 YFSETQ come from the germline V gene. V lost 2 bases to trimming and J lost 6 bases, with 11 bases between them.

This clonotype was found many times. The chain employs TRBV7-8 and TRBJ1-3; D is unresolved. Germline CDR1 SGHVS, CDR2 FQNEAQ. The ends were cut back, 2 bases at V and 4 bases at J, with 9 bases in the middle. This CDR3 region has 14 residues. The CDR3 protein is CASSLPTAGNTIYF. The CDR3, as DNA: TGTGCCAGCAGCTTACCGACGGCGGGAAACACCATATATTTT.

As regards this clonotype: A much larger clone differs from this one at a single base, so this may be a read error. The V gene is TRBV12-3 or TRBV12-4, the J gene TRBJ2-1, with 9 bases fitting TRBD2. Trimming cost V 3 bases and J 3 bases; bases outside gene matches: 6. CDR3 size: 16 residues. The DNA for the CDR3 is TGTGCCAGCAGTTTCCGGCTAGCGGGGTGCTACAATGAGCAGTTCTTC. Translation: CASSFRLAGCYNEQFF.

This clonotype was picked up many times. The chain couples TRBV19 to TRBJ2-7; TRBD2 might be the D (5 bases). Trimming removed 11 bases from V and 2 bases from J, with 16 bases in between. The CDR3 length is 13 residues. In germline, CDR1 is LNHDA, CDR2 SQIVND (reference sequence). In nucleotides, the CDR3 is TGTGCCGCAAGGAAGGCCGGGACCTACGAGCAGTACTTC. Translated, it gives CAARKAGTYEQYF.

This clonotype appeared many times. The chain recombines TRBV28 with TRBJ2-7; 9 bases map to TRBD1. The length of the CDR3 is 16 residues. V shed 4 bases, J shed 3 bases, and the junction held 10 bases outside the gene matches. CDR1 is MDHEN, CDR2 SYDVKM, per germline. The DNA of the CDR3 is TGTGCCAGCAGTTCAATCCCGAGGACAGGGGACTACGAGCAGTACTTC. This sequence encodes CASSSIPRTGDYEQYF.

This clonotype has only a few counts. The J gene is TRBJ2-5, the V gene TRBV28, with D tentatively TRBD1 (6 bases). The CDR3 loop spans 14 amino acids. The germline gives CDR1 MDHEN, CDR2 SYDVKM. Trimming took off 3 bases at V and 4 bases at J, with 12 bases between the two ends. CDR3 in DNA: TGTGCCAGCAGTTTTTACAGGGACGGAGAGACCCAGTACTTC. Translation gives CASSFYRDGETQYF.

This clonotype was picked up a small number of times. J is TRBJ2-7 and V is TRBV6-2 or TRBV6-3; D is possibly TRBD1 (5 bases). The CDR3 contains 17 residues. The germline V gene encodes CDR1 MNHEY and CDR2 SVGEGT. Trimming removed 4 bases from V and 0 bases from J, with 19 bases in between. This CDR3 is CASSSPSGLSHSYEQYF. CDR3 DNA sequence: TGTGCCAGCAGTTCCCCGTCAGGGCTAAGCCACTCCTACGAGCAGTACTTC.

This clonotype was found many times. V is TRBV11-3 and J is TRBJ2-4; D is perhaps TRBD2 (5 bases). The ends were cut back, 1 base at V and 9 bases at J, with 7 bases in the middle. Per the germline V gene, CDR1 is SGHNT and CDR2 is YENEEA. The length of the CDR3 is 12 residues. CDR3 residues: CASSLVGGIQYF. DNA for the CDR3: TGTGCCAGCAGCTTAGTTGGAGGCATTCAGTACTTC.